The next 8 T cell receptor beta chains were all read from a single sample in a study of graft-versus-host responses after intestinal transplantation. Clones were read by immunoSEQ multiplex PCR, and TCRdb kept only the in-frame ones, dropping some. The sample has 75,000 to 100,000 clones, around 86% seen once. The source was PBMCs, collected 255 days after intestinal transplant. Every receptor here comes from a human patient who received an intestinal transplant, so some T cells may come from the graft donor.

The chain is built from TRBV2 and TRBJ2-7; D is ambiguous. Trimming cost V 4 bases and J 1 base, with 5 bases left between them. Looked up from germline, CDR1 is SNHLY and CDR2 is FYNNEI. This CDR3 has 12 residues. CDR3 DNA: TGTGCCAGCAGTGGTGTATCCTACGAGCAGTACTTC. Protein product: CASSGVSYEQYF.

V usage is TRBV7-9 and J usage is TRBJ1-2, with no clear D. CDR1 is SEHNR, CDR2 FQNEAQ, per germline (reference sequence). V lost 5 bases and J lost 8, with 15 bases in between. The CDR3 has 13 amino acids. CDR3 DNA: TGTGCCAGCAGCCGTGATGCCGAGGAGGGCTACACCTTC. Amino acids: CASSRDAEEGYTF.

This chain connects TRBV5-5 to TRBJ2-1; unclear D gene. The germline V gene has CDR1 SGHKS and CDR2 YYEKEE (reference sequence). CDR3 length equals 12 residues. V gave up 1 base and J gave up 8 bases, with 7 bases separating them. CDR3 loop: CASSLISHEQFF. CDR3 DNA sequence: TGTGCCAGCAGCTTGATCTCACATGAGCAGTTCTTC.

This chain connects TRBV28 to TRBJ1-4; TRBD1 is a possible D gene (6 bases). Trimming left V 7 bases short and J 8 bases short, with 20 bases between. This CDR3 region has 15 residues. Germline loops: CDR1 MDHEN, CDR2 SYDVKM. The CDR3 here is CASTMGGAPGEKLFF. In nucleotides, the CDR3 is TGTGCCAGCACCATGGGGGGGGCCCCAGGAGAAAAACTGTTTTTT.

This clone was detected once. V usage is TRBV11-2 and J usage is TRBJ2-7; D is uncertain. V was pared by 1 base and J by 3 bases, with 10 bases between. The CDR3 is made up of 14 amino acids. Germline CDR1 SGHAT, CDR2 FQNNGV. The CDR3 here is CASSLGVGDYEQYF. In DNA form, the CDR3 reads TGTGCCAGCAGCTTAGGGGTCGGTGACTACGAGCAGTACTTC. The full variable domain, completed using reference TRBV11-2 and TRBJ2-7, is EAGVAQSPRYKIIEKRQSVAFWCNPISGHATLYWYQQILGQGPKLLIQFQNNGVVDDSQLPKDRFSAERLKGVDSTLKIQPAKLEDSAVYLCASSLGVGDYEQYFGPGTRLTVT.

Here the CDR3 reads CASSGTALYSNQPQHF. In DNA form, the CDR3 reads TGTGCCAGCAGTGGGACAGCACTATATAGCAATCAGCCCCAGCATTTT. The chain links TRBV2 to TRBJ1-5; a possible D gene is TRBD1 (6 bases). Between the trimmed V and J ends, which lost 4 bases and 0 bases, there was a span of 13 bases. Germline V gene sequence: CDR1 SNHLY, CDR2 FYNNEI. The CDR3 consists of 16 residues. Combining the CDR3 with reference TRBV2 and TRBJ1-5 gives the whole variable domain EPEVTQTPSHQVTQMGQEVILRCVPISNHLYFYWYRQILGQKVEFLVSFYNNEISEKSEIFDDQFSVERPDGSNFTLKIRSTKLEDSAMYFCASSGTALYSNQPQHFGDGTRLSIL.

The chain employs TRBV5-4 and TRBJ2-7, with D possibly matching TRBD1 (5 bases). Trimming took off 7 bases at V and 7 bases at J, with 18 bases between the two ends. Germline loops: CDR1 SGHNT, CDR2 YYREEE (reference sequence). CDR3 length: 13 residues. CDR3 residues: CASRGRPAGEQYF. The CDR3 coding sequence is TGTGCCAGCCGTGGACGGCCGGCAGGGGAGCAGTACTTC. Supplemented by reference TRBV5-4 and TRBJ2-7, the full variable domain reads ETGVTQSPTHLIKTRGQQVTLRCSSQSGHNTVSWYQQALGQGPQFIFQYYREEENGRGNFPPRFSGLQFPNYSSELNVNALELDDSALYLCASRGRPAGEQYFGPGTRLTVT.

This sequence joins TRBV2 and TRBJ2-1; D is possibly TRBD1 (6 bases). The germline V gene encodes CDR1 SNHLY and CDR2 FYNNEI. The germline V and J ends were trimmed by 4 bases and 5 bases, with 21 bases remaining between them. This CDR3 is built from 17 residues. This chain's CDR3 is CASSGPYRAPVHNEQFF. DNA of the CDR3: TGTGCCAGCAGTGGTCCGTACAGGGCGCCGGTACACAATGAGCAGTTCTTC.